This T cell receptor (beta chain) was profiled in a study of molecular identifiers for immune sequencing clone quantification. The study's findings and limits: Clonotypes surpassing 20 RNA copies contained over 98% of effector molecules, versus under 1% in naive cells. Highly expanded clones may be undercounted when identical TCR molecules share barcodes.

With respect to this clonotype: The target antigen is unknown.

The CDR3 has 15 amino acids. Germline values: CDR1 SGDLS, CDR2 YYNGEE. J gave up 0 bases and V 3 bases, and 3 bases lay outside the gene matches. TCRdb processed the PCR reads anew with MiXCR; each CDR3 protein has one entry. This table has hundreds of thousands of distinct CDR3 sequences, 15% to 20% appearing once. The sequencing sample was made of naive CD8+ T cells from blood, with Jurkat cell RNA spiked in. Indicated subset: FACS-sorted CD8+CD4-CCR7+CD45RA+ naive T cells. The rearrangement uses TRBV9 and TRBJ2-3; 8 nucleotides line up with TRBD2. This TCR derives from a human donor in good health. Some libraries in this study had Jurkat cell RNA spiked in. Here the CDR3 DNA reads TGTGCCAGCAGCGCGGGGGGGCGAAGCACAGATACGCAGTATTTT. It encodes CASSAGGRSTDTQYF.